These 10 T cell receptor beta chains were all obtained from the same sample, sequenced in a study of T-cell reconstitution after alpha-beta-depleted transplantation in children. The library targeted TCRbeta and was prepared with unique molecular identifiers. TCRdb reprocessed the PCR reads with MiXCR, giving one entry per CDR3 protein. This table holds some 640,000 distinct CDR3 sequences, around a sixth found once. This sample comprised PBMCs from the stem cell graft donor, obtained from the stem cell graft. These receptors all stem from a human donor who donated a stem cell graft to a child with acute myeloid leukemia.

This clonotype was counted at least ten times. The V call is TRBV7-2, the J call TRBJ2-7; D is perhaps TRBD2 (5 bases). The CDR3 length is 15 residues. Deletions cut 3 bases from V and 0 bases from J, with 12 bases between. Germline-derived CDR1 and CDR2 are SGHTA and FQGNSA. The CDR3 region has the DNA TGTGCCAGCAGCTTTTCCGGGGATAGCTCCTACGAGCAGTACTTC. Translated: CASSFSGDSSYEQYF.

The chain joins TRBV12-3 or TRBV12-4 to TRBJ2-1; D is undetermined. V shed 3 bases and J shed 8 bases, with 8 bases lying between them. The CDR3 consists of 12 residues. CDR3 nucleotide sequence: TGTGCCAGCAGTTTTATTGGGTATGAGCAGTTCTTC. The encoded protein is CASSFIGYEQFF.

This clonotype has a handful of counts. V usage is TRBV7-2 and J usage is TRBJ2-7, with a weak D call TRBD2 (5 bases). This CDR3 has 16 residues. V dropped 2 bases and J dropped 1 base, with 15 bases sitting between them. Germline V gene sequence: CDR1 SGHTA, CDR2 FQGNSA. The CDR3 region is CASSLSGLLGSYEQYF. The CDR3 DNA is TGTGCCAGCAGCTTAAGTGGACTTCTAGGGTCCTACGAGCAGTACTTC.

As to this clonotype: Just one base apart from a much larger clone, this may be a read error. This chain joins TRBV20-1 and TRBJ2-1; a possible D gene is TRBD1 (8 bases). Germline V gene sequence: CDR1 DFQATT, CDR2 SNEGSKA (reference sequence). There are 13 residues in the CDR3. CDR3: CCANRGGSNEQFF. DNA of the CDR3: TGCTGTGCTAACAGGGGGGGATCCAATGAGCAGTTCTTC.

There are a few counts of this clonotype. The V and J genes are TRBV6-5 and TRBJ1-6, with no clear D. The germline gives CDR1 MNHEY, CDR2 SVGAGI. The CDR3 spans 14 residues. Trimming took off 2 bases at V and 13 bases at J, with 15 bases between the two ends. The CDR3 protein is CASSYQTQAGPLHF. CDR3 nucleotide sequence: TGTGCCAGCAGTTACCAAACCCAGGCGGGCCCCCTCCACTTT.

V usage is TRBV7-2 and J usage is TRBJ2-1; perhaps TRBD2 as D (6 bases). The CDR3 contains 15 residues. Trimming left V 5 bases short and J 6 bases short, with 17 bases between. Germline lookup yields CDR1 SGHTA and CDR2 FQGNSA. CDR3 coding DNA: TGTGCCAGCAGCCTACAGGAGGGGCGGCCCAATGAGCAGTTCTTC. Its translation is CASSLQEGRPNEQFF.

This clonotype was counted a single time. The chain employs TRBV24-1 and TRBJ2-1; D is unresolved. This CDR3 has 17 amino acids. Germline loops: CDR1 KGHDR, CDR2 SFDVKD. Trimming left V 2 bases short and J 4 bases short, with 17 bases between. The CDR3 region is CATSDSRKDRRYNEQFF. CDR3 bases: TGTGCCACCAGTGATTCCCGAAAAGATCGGCGGTACAATGAGCAGTTCTTC.

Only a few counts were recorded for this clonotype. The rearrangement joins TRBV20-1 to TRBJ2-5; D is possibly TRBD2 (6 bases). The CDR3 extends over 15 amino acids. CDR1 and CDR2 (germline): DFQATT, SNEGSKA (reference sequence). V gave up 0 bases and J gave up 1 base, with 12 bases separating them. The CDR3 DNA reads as TGCAGTGCTAGAGATAACGGCGGGATCCAAGAGACCCAGTACTTC. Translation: CSARDNGGIQETQYF.

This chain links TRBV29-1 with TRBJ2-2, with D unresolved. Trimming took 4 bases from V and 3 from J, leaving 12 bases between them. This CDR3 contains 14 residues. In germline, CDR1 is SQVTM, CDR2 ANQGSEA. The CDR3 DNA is TGCAGCGTTGTAGCCTCGACTCACACCGGGGAGCTGTTTTTT. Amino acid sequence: CSVVASTHTGELFF.

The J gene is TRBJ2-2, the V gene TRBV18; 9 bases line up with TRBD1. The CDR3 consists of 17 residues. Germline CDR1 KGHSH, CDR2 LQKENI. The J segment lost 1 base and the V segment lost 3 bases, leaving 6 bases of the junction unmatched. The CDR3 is CASSPRTGALNTGELFF. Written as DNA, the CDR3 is TGTGCCAGCTCACCTCGGACAGGGGCCTTGAACACCGGGGAGCTGTTTTTT.